At least ten counts were recorded for the clone carrying this TCR beta chain. A single record per CDR3 protein comes from TCRdb applying MiXCR to the RT-PCR reads. This table has around 700,000 distinct CDR3 sequences, 11% to 15% appearing once. This CDR3 comprises 13 residues. V was clipped by 3 bases and J by 5 bases, with 12 bases between them. Per germline, CDR1 SGHRS and CDR2 YFSETQ. What was sequenced was memory CD4+ T cells from blood. The chain uses TRBV5-1 and TRBJ2-7, with D possibly matching TRBD2 (6 bases). This clonotype was sampled from a female donor in good health, serving as a healthy control. CDR3 amino acids: CASSYPGGDEQYF. DNA of the CDR3: TGCGCCAGCAGCTACCCCGGCGGGGACGAGCAGTACTTC.